Below, one TCR beta chain is given with its context. Its target is unknown. The source of the sample is a study of T-cell reconstitution after alpha-beta-depleted transplantation in children. The study, taken as a whole, reports: T-cell counts and diversity at one year following transplant were attributed mainly to newly produced T cells. Approximately two months post-transplant, alpha-beta T cells reportedly originated from several hundred expanded graft clones. Recipient T cells and thymic progenitors that survived gave rise to the high TCRbeta diversity observed at day 60 in some patients.

V gave up 1 base and J gave up 6 bases, with 16 bases separating them. This CDR3 is 15 amino acids long. CDR1 and CDR2 from the germline V gene are DFQATT and SNEGSKA (reference sequence). Unique molecular identifiers were incorporated into the prepared TCRbeta library. One entry per CDR3 protein results from TCRdb running MiXCR on the PCR reads. The sample includes about 250,000 distinct CDR3 sequences, approximately 24% of them seen just once. Sequences were derived from PBMCs, mostly from graft donor cells, sampled 360 days after TCRalphabeta/CD19-depleted stem cell transplant. This chain links TRBV20-1 with TRBJ2-1; D may be TRBD1 (6 bases). The TCR originated in a female patient aged 2-15 years who had a stem cell transplant for congenital amegakaryocytic thrombocytopenia, so the T cells may come from the graft donor. In nucleotides, the CDR3 is TGCAGTGCTAGAGCGGGCGATCAGGGGTTCAATGAGCAGTTCTTC. Translated: CSARAGDQGFNEQFF.